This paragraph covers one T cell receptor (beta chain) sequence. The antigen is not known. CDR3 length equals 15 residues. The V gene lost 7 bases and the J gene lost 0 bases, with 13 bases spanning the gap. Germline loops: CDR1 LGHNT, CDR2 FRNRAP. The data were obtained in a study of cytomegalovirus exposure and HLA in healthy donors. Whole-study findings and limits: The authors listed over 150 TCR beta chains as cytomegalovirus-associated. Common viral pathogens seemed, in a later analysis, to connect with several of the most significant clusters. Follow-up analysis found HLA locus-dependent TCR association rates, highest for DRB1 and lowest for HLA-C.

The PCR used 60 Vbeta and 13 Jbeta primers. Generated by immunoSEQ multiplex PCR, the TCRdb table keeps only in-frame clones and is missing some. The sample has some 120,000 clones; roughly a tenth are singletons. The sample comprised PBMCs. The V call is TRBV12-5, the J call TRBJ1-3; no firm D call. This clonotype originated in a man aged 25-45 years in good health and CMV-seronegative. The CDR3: CASALRVHSGNTIYF. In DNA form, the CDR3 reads TGTGCTAGTGCCCTACGGGTCCACTCTGGAAACACCATATATTTT. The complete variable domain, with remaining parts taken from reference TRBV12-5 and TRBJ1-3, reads DARVTQTPRHKVTEMGQEVTMRCQPILGHNTVFWYRQTMMQGLELLAYFRNRAPLDDSGMPKDRFSAEMPDATLATLKIQPSEPRDSAVYFCASALRVHSGNTIYFGEGSWLTVV.